A single T cell receptor beta chain is shown here with its context. No antigen is known for it. cDNA synthesis used the whole RNA isolate, giving expressed TCRB sequences. Some clones are missing from TCRdb's copy, which holds only in-frame ones; the method was immunoSEQ multiplex PCR. The profile shows under 300,000 clones, approximately 10% of them singletons. This CDR3 comprises 14 residues. Germline V gene sequence: CDR1 SGHDT, CDR2 YYEEEE. V lost 0 bases to trimming and J lost 8 bases, with 12 bases between them. The data are from a study of beta chain features in type 1 diabetes. Study-level information: Healthy donors resembled patients in age, gender and cell yields. Findings and limits, study-wide: Moderately but significantly shorter TCRB CDR3s were found in Type 1 diabetes patients in all four CD4+ subsets. Cells with high TCR expression could be over-represented by cDNA sequencing. Reduced insertions and increased deletions marked VDJ junctions in type 1 diabetes patients.

The sequenced sample consisted of naive CD4+ T cells from blood. The clonotype originates from a man aged 25-45 years with type 1 diabetes. V gene TRBV5-6 combines with J gene TRBJ2-1, with D tentatively TRBD1 (6 bases). The CDR3 region has the DNA TGTGCCAGCAGCTTGGCGGGCAGGGGCGATGAGCAGTTCTTC. It encodes CASSLAGRGDEQFF.